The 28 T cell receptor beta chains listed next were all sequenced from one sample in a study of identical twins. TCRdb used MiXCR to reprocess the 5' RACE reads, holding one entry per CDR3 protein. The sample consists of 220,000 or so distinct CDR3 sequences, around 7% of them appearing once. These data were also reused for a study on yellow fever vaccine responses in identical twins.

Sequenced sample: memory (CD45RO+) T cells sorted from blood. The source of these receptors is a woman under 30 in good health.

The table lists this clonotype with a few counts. The CDR3 spells CASSLGQGRSIKPQHF. CDR3 in DNA: TGTGCCAGCAGTCTCGGACAGGGGAGGTCAATCAAGCCCCAGCATTTT. V usage is TRBV2 and J usage is TRBJ1-5, with 9 nucleotides matching TRBD1. The CDR3 contains 16 residues. In germline, CDR1 is SNHLY, CDR2 FYNNEI. V dropped 5 bases and J dropped 8; count of bases not matched to a gene: 13.

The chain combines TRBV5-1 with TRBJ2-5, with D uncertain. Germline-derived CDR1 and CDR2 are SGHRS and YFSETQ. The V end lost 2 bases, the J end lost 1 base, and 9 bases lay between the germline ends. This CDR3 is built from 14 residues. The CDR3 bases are TGCGCCAGCAGCTTTGGGGAAACCCAAGAGACCCAGTACTTC. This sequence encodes CASSFGETQETQYF.

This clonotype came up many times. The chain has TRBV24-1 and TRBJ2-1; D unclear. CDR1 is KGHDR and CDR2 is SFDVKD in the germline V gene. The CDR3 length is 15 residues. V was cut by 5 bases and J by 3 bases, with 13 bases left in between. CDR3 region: CATSARRALYNEQFF. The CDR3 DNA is TGTGCCACCAGTGCCCGAAGGGCCCTCTACAATGAGCAGTTCTTC.

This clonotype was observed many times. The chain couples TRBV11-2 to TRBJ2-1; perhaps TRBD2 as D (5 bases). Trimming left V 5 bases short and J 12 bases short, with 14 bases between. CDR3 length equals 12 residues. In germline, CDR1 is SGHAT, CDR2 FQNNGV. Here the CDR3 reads CASSPLRRGQFF. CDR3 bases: TGTGCCAGCAGCCCCCTCCGCCGGGGGCAGTTCTTC.

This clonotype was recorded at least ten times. The CDR3: CASSLSTGGWETQYF. In DNA, the CDR3 is TGTGCCAGCAGCCTTAGTACAGGGGGCTGGGAGACCCAGTACTTC. This chain uses TRBV7-2 with TRBJ2-5, with 9 bases that match TRBD1. After removal of 5 bases from V and 5 bases from J, the junction contained 9 bases not matched to a gene. The CDR3 is 15 residues long. Looked up from germline, CDR1 is SGHTA and CDR2 is FQGNSA. Drawing the rest from reference TRBV7-2 and TRBJ2-5, the complete variable domain is GAGVSQSPSNKVTEKGKDVELRCDPISGHTALYWYRQSLGQGLEFLIYFQGNSAPDKSGLPSDRFSAERTGGSVSTLTIQRTQQEDSAVYLCASSLSTGGWETQYFGPGTRLLVL.

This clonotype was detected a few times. CDR3 sequence: CASKGTGANNSPLHF. CDR3 DNA: TGTGCCAGCAAAGGGACAGGGGCAAATAATTCACCCCTCCACTTT. V gene TRBV6-1 combines with J gene TRBJ1-6, with 10 bases aligning to TRBD1. Germline V gene data show CDR1 as MNHNS and CDR2 as SASEGT. Trimming took 7 bases from V and 5 from J; bases not matched to a gene: 5. This CDR3 is built from 15 residues.

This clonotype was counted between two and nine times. CDR3 DNA sequence: TGTGCCAGCAGCTTCCGTACAGGAGGGTACACTGAAGCTTTCTTT. This gives the protein CASSFRTGGYTEAFF. J is TRBJ1-1 and V is TRBV11-2; a weak D match, TRBD1 (5 bases). The CDR3 is 15 amino acids. Germline CDR1 and CDR2: SGHAT and FQNNGV. V gave up 3 bases and J gave up 3 bases, with 14 bases separating them.

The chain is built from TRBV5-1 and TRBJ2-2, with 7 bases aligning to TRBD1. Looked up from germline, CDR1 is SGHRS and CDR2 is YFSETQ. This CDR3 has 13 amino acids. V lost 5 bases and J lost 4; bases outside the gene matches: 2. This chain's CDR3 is CASRNRGTGELFF. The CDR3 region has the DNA TGCGCCAGCAGAAACAGGGGCACCGGGGAGCTGTTTTTT.

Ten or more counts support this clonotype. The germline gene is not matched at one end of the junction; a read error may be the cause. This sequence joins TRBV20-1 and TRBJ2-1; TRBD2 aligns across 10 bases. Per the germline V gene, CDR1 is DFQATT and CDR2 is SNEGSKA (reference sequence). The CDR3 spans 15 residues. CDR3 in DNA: TGCAGTGCAAGAGGACTAGCGGAGGACTACAATGAGCAGTTCTTC. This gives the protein CSARGLAEDYNEQFF.

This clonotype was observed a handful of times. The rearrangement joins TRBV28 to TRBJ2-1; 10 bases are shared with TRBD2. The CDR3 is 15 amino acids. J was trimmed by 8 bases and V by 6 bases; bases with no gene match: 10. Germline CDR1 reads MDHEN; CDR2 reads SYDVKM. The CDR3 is CASRPPGLAQDEQFF. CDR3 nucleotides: TGTGCCAGCAGACCTCCGGGACTAGCGCAGGATGAGCAGTTCTTC.

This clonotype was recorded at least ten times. The CDR3 loop is CASSASVNQPQHF. The CDR3 DNA follows: TGTGCCAGCAGTGCTTCTGTTAATCAGCCCCAGCATTTT. The chain joins TRBV12-3 or TRBV12-4 to TRBJ1-5; D gene unclear. CDR3 length: 13 residues. V was pared by 5 bases and J by 4 bases, with 9 bases between.

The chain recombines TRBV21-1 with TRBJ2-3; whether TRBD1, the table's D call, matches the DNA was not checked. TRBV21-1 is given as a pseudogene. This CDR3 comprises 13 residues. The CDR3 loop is CASGPPGTDTQYF. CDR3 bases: TGTGCCAGCGGACCCCCCGGCACAGATACGCAGTATTTT.

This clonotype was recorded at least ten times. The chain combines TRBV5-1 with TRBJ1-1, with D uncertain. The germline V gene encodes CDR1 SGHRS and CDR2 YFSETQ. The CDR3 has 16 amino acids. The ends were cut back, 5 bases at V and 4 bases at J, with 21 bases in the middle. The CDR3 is CASRQTPDGGFTEAFF. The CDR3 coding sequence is TGCGCCAGCAGACAAACTCCCGATGGAGGCTTCACTGAAGCTTTCTTT.

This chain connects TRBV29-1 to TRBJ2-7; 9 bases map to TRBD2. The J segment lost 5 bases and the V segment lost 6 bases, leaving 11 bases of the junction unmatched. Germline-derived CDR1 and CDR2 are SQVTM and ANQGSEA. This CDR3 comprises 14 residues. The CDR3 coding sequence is TGCAGCGTGGGAGTTAGCGGGAGTATGAACGAGCAGTACTTC. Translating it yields CSVGVSGSMNEQYF.

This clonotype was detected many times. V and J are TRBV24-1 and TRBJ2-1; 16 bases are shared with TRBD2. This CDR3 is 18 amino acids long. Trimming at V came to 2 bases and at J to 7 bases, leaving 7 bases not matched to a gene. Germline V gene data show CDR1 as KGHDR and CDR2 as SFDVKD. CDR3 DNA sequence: TGTGCCACCAGTGATTCCGGGACTAGCGGGGGGGCCTCAAATGAGCAGTTCTTC. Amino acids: CATSDSGTSGGASNEQFF.

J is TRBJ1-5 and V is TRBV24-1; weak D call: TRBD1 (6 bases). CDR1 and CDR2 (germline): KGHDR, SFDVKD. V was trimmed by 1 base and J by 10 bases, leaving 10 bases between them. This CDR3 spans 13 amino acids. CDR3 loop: CATSDFGQSPQHF. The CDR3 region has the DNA TGTGCCACCAGTGATTTTGGACAGTCACCCCAGCATTTT.

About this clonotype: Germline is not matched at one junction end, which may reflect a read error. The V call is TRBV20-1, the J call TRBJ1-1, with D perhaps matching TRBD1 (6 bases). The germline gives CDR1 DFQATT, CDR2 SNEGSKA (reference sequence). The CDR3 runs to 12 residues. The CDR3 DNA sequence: TGCAGTGCTAAGTGGGGGCACACTGAAGCTTTCTTC. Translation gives CSAKWGHTEAFF.

CDR3 amino acids: CASSYTDDTDTQYF. The DNA of the CDR3 is TGCGCCAGCAGCTACACGGACGACACAGATACGCAGTATTTT. J is TRBJ2-3 and V is TRBV5-1, with unresolved D. The CDR3 has 14 amino acids. V was pared by 3 bases and J by 2 bases, with 10 bases between. Germline CDR1 is SGHRS and CDR2 is YFSETQ.

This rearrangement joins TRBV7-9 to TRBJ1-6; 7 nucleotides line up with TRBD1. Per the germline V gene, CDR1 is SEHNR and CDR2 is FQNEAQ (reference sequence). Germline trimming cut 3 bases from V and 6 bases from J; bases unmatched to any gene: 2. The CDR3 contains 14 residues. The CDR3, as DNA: TGTGCCAGCAGCTTGGGACAGCCTAATTCACCCCTCCACTTT. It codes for CASSLGQPNSPLHF.

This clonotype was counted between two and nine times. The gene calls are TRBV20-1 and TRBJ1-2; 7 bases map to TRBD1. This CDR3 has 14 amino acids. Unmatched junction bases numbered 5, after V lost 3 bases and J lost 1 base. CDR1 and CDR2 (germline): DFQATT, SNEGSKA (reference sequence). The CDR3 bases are TGCAGTGCTAGCCAGGGGGGAGGTAACTATGGCTACACCTTC. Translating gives CSASQGGGNYGYTF.

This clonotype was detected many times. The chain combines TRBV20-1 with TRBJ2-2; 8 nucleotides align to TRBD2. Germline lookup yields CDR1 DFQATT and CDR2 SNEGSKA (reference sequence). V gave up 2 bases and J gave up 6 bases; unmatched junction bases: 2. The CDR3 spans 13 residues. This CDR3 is CSARPGGAGELFF. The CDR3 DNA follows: TGCAGTGCTAGACCCGGGGGGGCCGGGGAGCTGTTTTTT.

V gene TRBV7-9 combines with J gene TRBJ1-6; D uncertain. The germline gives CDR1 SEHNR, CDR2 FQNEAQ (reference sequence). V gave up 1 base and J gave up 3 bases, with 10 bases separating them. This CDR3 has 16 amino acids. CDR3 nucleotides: TGTGCCAGCAGCTTAGGGCTAGCGCGCTATAATTCACCCCTCCACTTT. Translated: CASSLGLARYNSPLHF.

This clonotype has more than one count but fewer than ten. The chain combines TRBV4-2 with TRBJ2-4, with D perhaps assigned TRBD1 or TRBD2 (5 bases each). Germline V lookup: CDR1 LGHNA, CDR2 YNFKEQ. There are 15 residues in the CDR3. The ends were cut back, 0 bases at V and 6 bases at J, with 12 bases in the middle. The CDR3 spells CASSQELGTRNIQYF. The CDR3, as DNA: TGTGCCAGCAGCCAAGAGTTGGGGACGAGAAACATTCAGTACTTC.

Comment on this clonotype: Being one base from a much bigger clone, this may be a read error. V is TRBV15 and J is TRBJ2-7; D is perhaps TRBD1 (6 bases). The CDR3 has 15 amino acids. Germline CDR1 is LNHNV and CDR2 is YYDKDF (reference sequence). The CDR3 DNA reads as TGTGCCACCACCAGAGATCTGGGGGCGAAACCTGAGCAGTACTTC. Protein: CATTRDLGAKPEQYF.

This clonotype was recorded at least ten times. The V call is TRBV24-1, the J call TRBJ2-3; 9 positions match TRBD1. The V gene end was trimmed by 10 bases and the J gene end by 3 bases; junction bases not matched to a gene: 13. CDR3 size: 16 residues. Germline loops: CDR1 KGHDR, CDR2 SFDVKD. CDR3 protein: CATGSRQGGKTDTQYF. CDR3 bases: TGTGCCACTGGATCCCGACAGGGGGGTAAGACAGATACGCAGTATTTT.

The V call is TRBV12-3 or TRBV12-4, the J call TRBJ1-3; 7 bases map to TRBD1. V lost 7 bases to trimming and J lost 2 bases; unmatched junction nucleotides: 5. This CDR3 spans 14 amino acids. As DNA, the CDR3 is TGTGCCAGCAAGCAGGGGGTAGCTGGAAACACCATATATTTT. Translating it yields CASKQGVAGNTIYF.

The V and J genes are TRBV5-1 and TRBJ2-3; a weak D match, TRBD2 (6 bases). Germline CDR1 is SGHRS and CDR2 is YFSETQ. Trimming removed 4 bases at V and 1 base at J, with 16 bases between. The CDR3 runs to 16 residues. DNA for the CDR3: TGCGCCAGCAGCCTGGACTATAGCGGAGGCACAGATACGCAGTATTTT. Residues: CASSLDYSGGTDTQYF.

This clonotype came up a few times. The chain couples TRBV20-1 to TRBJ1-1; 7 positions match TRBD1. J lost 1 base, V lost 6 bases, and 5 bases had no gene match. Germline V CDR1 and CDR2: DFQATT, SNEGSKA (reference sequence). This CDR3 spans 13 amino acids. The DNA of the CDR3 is TGCAGTGCGCGGACAGGCCCGAACACTGAAGCTTTCTTT. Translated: CSARTGPNTEAFF.